A selection of T cell receptor beta chains follows, all from one sample in a study of T cells in Graves' hyperthyroidism and ophthalmopathy. TCRdb passed the multiplex PCR reads through MiXCR, listing each CDR3 protein once. The sample includes around 450,000 distinct CDR3 sequences, roughly 15% of them seen just once. Source material: blood. The receptors stem from a woman in her late teens or twenties with Graves' hyperthyroidism. CDR3s include the opening cysteine and the closing phenylalanine or tryptophan.

CDR3aa: CSASPGREYTF; len: 11; j_gene: TRBJ1-2; v_gene: TRBV20-1
CDR3aa: CASSFNPGLGNTGELFF; len: 17; j_gene: TRBJ2-2; v_gene: TRBV7-9
CDR3aa: CATSSRVSDTQYF; len: 13; j_gene: TRBJ2-3; v_gene: TRBV24-1
CDR3aa: CASSQVLWDTEAFF; len: 14; j_gene: TRBJ1-1; v_gene: TRBV4-2
CDR3aa: CASTELGERGRAFF; len: 14; j_gene: TRBJ1-1; v_gene: TRBV2
CDR3aa: CASSHSGRALGETQYF; len: 16; j_gene: TRBJ2-5; v_gene: TRBV3-1
CDR3aa: CASSYIGQWNTEAFF; len: 15; j_gene: TRBJ1-1; v_gene: TRBV6-2/TRBV6-3
CDR3aa: CASSVVDGSYEQYF; len: 14; j_gene: TRBJ2-7; v_gene: TRBV9
CDR3aa: CARSREENTEAFF; len: 13; j_gene: TRBJ1-1; v_gene: TRBV30
CDR3aa: CASSLFGQGRETQYF; len: 15; j_gene: TRBJ2-5; v_gene: TRBV28
CDR3aa: CASSFSGYLAQHF; len: 13; j_gene: TRBJ1-5; v_gene: TRBV12-3/TRBV12-4
CDR3aa: CASSSTPTGGTEAFF; len: 15; j_gene: TRBJ1-1; v_gene: TRBV12-3/TRBV12-4
CDR3aa: CASSYGQRANQPQHF; len: 15; j_gene: TRBJ1-5; v_gene: TRBV6-1
CDR3aa: CASSGTESSYEQYF; len: 14; j_gene: TRBJ2-7; v_gene: TRBV28
CDR3aa: CASSWRRSLDEQFF; len: 14; j_gene: TRBJ2-1; v_gene: TRBV12-3/TRBV12-4
CDR3aa: CASGYGLAGITSTDTQYF; len: 18; j_gene: TRBJ2-3; v_gene: TRBV2
CDR3aa: CASSEQGGGYTF; len: 12; j_gene: TRBJ1-2; v_gene: TRBV5-1
CDR3aa: CASSLSGGGYTF; len: 12; j_gene: TRBJ1-2; v_gene: TRBV28
CDR3aa: CTSSSGQNTEAFF; len: 13; j_gene: TRBJ1-1; v_gene: TRBV5-1
CDR3aa: CASSVASGRVKTQYF; len: 15; j_gene: TRBJ2-5; v_gene: TRBV25-1
CDR3aa: CSVLTGVNTEAFF; len: 13; j_gene: TRBJ1-1; v_gene: TRBV29-1
CDR3aa: CASSLTTEQETQYF; len: 14; j_gene: TRBJ2-5; v_gene: TRBV7-9
CDR3aa: CASSPYSSGGTGELFF; len: 16; j_gene: TRBJ2-2; v_gene: TRBV19
CDR3aa: CASIRIRGTADTQYF; len: 15; j_gene: TRBJ2-3; v_gene: TRBV6-1
CDR3aa: CASDPSDSSYNEQFF; len: 15; j_gene: TRBJ2-1; v_gene: TRBV19
CDR3aa: CASSQGTQRTIYF; len: 13; j_gene: TRBJ1-3; v_gene: TRBV3-1
CDR3aa: CANSPSPNTGELFF; len: 14; j_gene: TRBJ2-2; v_gene: TRBV3-1
CDR3aa: CASSLTLRTNAEAFF; len: 15; j_gene: TRBJ1-1; v_gene: TRBV11-2
CDR3aa: CASSLSGNSYNEQFF; len: 15; j_gene: TRBJ2-1; v_gene: TRBV7-2
CDR3aa: CASSADRGVLGNTIYF; len: 16; j_gene: TRBJ1-3; v_gene: TRBV25-1
CDR3aa: CASSLNYNEQFF; len: 12; j_gene: TRBJ2-1; v_gene: TRBV7-2
CDR3aa: CSAGTSSYEQYF; len: 12; j_gene: TRBJ2-7; v_gene: TRBV20-1
CDR3aa: CASSFWLAGADTQYF; len: 15; j_gene: TRBJ2-3; v_gene: TRBV12-3/TRBV12-4
CDR3aa: CASSLVVGPSSGEQYF; len: 16; j_gene: TRBJ2-7; v_gene: TRBV11-2
CDR3aa: CASSSTGDEQYF; len: 12; j_gene: TRBJ2-7; v_gene: TRBV5-6
CDR3aa: CATQQGQSYEQYF; len: 13; j_gene: TRBJ2-7; v_gene: TRBV6-1
CDR3aa: CASPDERRAEAFF; len: 13; j_gene: TRBJ1-1; v_gene: TRBV6-1
CDR3aa: CASSLGTEYEQFF; len: 13; j_gene: TRBJ2-1; v_gene: TRBV7-2
CDR3aa: CASSLYQGATEAFF; len: 14; j_gene: TRBJ1-1; v_gene: TRBV27
CDR3aa: CASSWGQAKTYEQYF; len: 15; j_gene: TRBJ2-7; v_gene: TRBV5-1
CDR3aa: CSAGPLRGASYEQYF; len: 15; j_gene: TRBJ2-7; v_gene: TRBV20-1
CDR3aa: CASSSRALLAGATYYEQYF; len: 19; j_gene: TRBJ2-7; v_gene: TRBV28
CDR3aa: CAWLKREGIDTQYF; len: 14; j_gene: TRBJ2-3; v_gene: TRBV30
CDR3aa: CASSPPYRGMNTEAFF; len: 16; j_gene: TRBJ1-1; v_gene: TRBV7-9
CDR3aa: CASSPGQENTEAFF; len: 14; j_gene: TRBJ1-1; v_gene: TRBV5-1
CDR3aa: CASSYSAGLAVTDTQYF; len: 17; j_gene: TRBJ2-3; v_gene: TRBV6-6
CDR3aa: CASRGSGAANYGYTF; len: 15; j_gene: TRBJ1-2; v_gene: TRBV6-1
CDR3aa: CASSLTAREQYF; len: 12; j_gene: TRBJ2-7; v_gene: TRBV28
CDR3aa: CASSLRRAPYEQYF; len: 14; j_gene: TRBJ2-7; v_gene: TRBV19
CDR3aa: CASSAARNTGELFF; len: 14; j_gene: TRBJ2-2; v_gene: TRBV6-1
CDR3aa: CASSLVAAETQYF; len: 13; j_gene: TRBJ2-5; v_gene: TRBV7-3
CDR3aa: CASSLQGVKETQYF; len: 14; j_gene: TRBJ2-5; v_gene: TRBV9
CDR3aa: CASSRLLPGYTF; len: 12; j_gene: TRBJ1-2; v_gene: TRBV5-8